The 29 T cell receptor beta chains reported below all come from one sample, sequenced in a study of graft-versus-host responses after intestinal transplantation. Assay used: immunoSEQ multiplex PCR; TCRdb lists only in-frame clones, some missing. The sample shows 17,000 or so clones, around two fifths of them seen only once. Plates contained around 200,000 CFSE-labeled responder cells and around 200,000 irradiated, violet-dye-labeled stimulator cells. The specimen comprised alloreactive CD8+ T cells from a mixed lymphocyte reaction culture, sampled before intestinal transplant. Described subset: CFSE-low proliferating T cells sorted from roughly 6-day pre-transplant mixed lymphocyte reaction (GvH or HvG direction). Source of these receptors: a human patient who received an intestinal transplant.

The J gene is TRBJ1-1, the V gene TRBV6-1, with unresolved D. Germline lookup yields CDR1 MNHNS and CDR2 SASEGT. The CDR3 runs 14 residues. V was trimmed by 6 bases and J by 1 base, leaving 12 bases between them. In nucleotides, the CDR3 is TGTGCCAGCAGATTCTTGGACGGGAACACTGAAGCTTTCTTT. Translating it yields CASRFLDGNTEAFF.

This clone was picked up a small number of times. This chain uses TRBV4-1 with TRBJ1-1; D not resolved. Trimming took 1 base from V and 3 from J, leaving 9 bases between them. The germline V gene has CDR1 MGHRA and CDR2 YSYEKL. The CDR3 has 14 amino acids. CDR3 loop: CASSQAGFDTEAFF. CDR3 nucleotides: TGCGCCAGCAGCCAAGCGGGGTTTGACACTGAAGCTTTCTTT.

V is TRBV4-1 and J is TRBJ1-4; the match to TRBD1 covers 7 bases. The germline CDR1 and CDR2 sequences are MGHRA and YSYEKL. The CDR3 is 18 residues long. Trimming removed 0 bases from V and 6 bases from J; junction bases left unmatched: 13. For the CDR3, the DNA is TGCGCCAGCAGCCAAGAGGGGTTGGCAGGGGGATTATATGAAAAACTGTTTTTT. Protein: CASSQEGLAGGLYEKLFF.

This clone was counted a few times. The chain carries TRBV28 and TRBJ1-2; D is unclear. Trimming shortened V by 2 bases and J by 4 bases, and 8 bases separated the two germline ends. This CDR3 has 13 residues. The germline V gene encodes CDR1 MDHEN and CDR2 SYDVKM. The CDR3 protein is CASSLPTGYGYTF. The CDR3 nucleotides are TGTGCCAGCAGTTTACCAACGGGCTATGGCTACACCTTC.

This clone was counted only a few times. The rearrangement joins TRBV5-7 to TRBJ1-1; D uncertain. TRBV5-7 belongs to the ORF category, with a function that is uncertain. The CDR3 covers 14 residues. V lost 4 bases to trimming and J lost 1 base, with 11 bases between them. DNA of the CDR3: TGTGCCAGCAGCGGAGGAGGGAGGAACACTGAAGCTTTCTTT. Protein product: CASSGGGRNTEAFF.

This clone was seen only once. The gene calls are TRBV7-9 and TRBJ2-1; 9 positions agree with TRBD2. CDR1 is SEHNR and CDR2 is FQNEAQ in the germline V gene (reference sequence). J lost 3 bases, V lost 5 bases, and 17 bases had no gene match. This CDR3 is built from 19 residues. Written as DNA, the CDR3 is TGTGCCAGCAGCCCCGGCGGTAGCGGGAGCGCCTTCCTCTACAATGAGCAGTTCTTC. Its translation: CASSPGGSGSAFLYNEQFF.

J is TRBJ2-3 and V is TRBV28, with TRBD1 as a possible D gene (6 bases). CDR1 is MDHEN and CDR2 is SYDVKM in the germline V gene. V gave up 5 bases and J gave up 0 bases, with 18 bases separating them. This CDR3 contains 17 residues. The CDR3 is CASSPWDTLSSTDTQYF. In nucleotides, the CDR3 is TGTGCCAGCAGTCCGTGGGACACACTATCTAGCACAGATACGCAGTATTTT. Together with reference TRBV28 and TRBJ2-3, the CDR3 gives the full variable domain: DVKVTQSSRYLVKRTGEKVFLECVQDMDHENMFWYRQDPGLGLRLIYFSYDVKMKEKGDIPEGYSVSREKKERFSLILESASTNQTSMYLCASSPWDTLSSTDTQYFGPGTRLTVL.

The chain employs TRBV6-5 and TRBJ1-5; no clear D gene. Germline CDR1 is MNHEY and CDR2 is SVGAGI. The CDR3 has 13 amino acids. Trimming pared 5 bases from V and 9 bases from J, leaving 14 bases between. In DNA, the CDR3 is TGTGCCAGCAGTGAATTGATGGGCCCGCCCCAGCATTTT. Its translation is CASSELMGPPQHF.

This clone was found a few times. The V call is TRBV6-5, the J call TRBJ2-7; the match to TRBD1 covers 7 bases. Germline V gene sequence: CDR1 MNHEY, CDR2 SVGAGI. After removal of 4 bases from V and 3 bases from J, the junction contained 3 bases not matched to a gene. The length of the CDR3 is 13 residues. CDR3 loop: CASSSGTDYEQYF. CDR3 sequence (DNA): TGTGCCAGCAGTTCCGGGACAGACTACGAGCAGTACTTC.

This chain connects TRBV5-8 to TRBJ1-1, with D tentatively TRBD1 (6 bases). Trimming removed 3 bases at V and 7 bases at J, with 13 bases between. The CDR3 runs to 13 residues. The germline V gene encodes CDR1 SGHTS and CDR2 YDEGEE. CDR3 loop: CASSSWGGGEAFF. As DNA, the CDR3 is TGTGCCAGCAGCTCGTGGGGGGGCGGTGAAGCTTTCTTT. Based on the CDR3 plus reference TRBV5-8 and TRBJ1-1, the full variable domain is EAGVTQSPTHLIKTRGQQATLRCSPISGHTSVYWYQQALGLGLQFLLWYDEGEERNRGNFPPRFSGRQFPNYSSELNVNALELEDSALYLCASSSWGGGEAFFGQGTRLTVV.

This clone was detected only a few times. This sequence joins TRBV19 and TRBJ1-2; D is possibly TRBD1 (6 bases). The CDR3 has 12 residues. Germline values: CDR1 LNHDA, CDR2 SQIVND (reference sequence). Trimming pared 9 bases from V and 6 bases from J, leaving 14 bases between. In DNA form, the CDR3 reads TGTGCCAGCACGGACAGTGACGATGGCTACACCTTC. Encoded protein: CASTDSDDGYTF.

The CDR3: CASSPGQGWGTEAFF. The CDR3 DNA follows: TGTGCCAGCAGCCCGGGACAGGGATGGGGGACTGAAGCTTTCTTT. The genes are TRBV2 and TRBJ1-1, with TRBD1 matching 9 bases. The V segment lost 6 bases and the J segment 5 bases; nucleotides outside the gene matches: 10. Germline assignment: CDR1 SNHLY and CDR2 FYNNEI. This CDR3 spans 15 amino acids.

This clone was counted a few times. One end of the junction does not line up with germline, which may come from a read error. This same CDR3 is encoded by further DNA sequences in the sample. The genes are TRBV5-1 and TRBJ2-2; 9 bases align to TRBD1. Germline CDR1 reads SGHRS; CDR2 reads YFSETQ. CDR3 size: 15 residues. The CDR3 region has the DNA TGCGCCAGCAACACCGGGACAGGGAACACCGGGGAGCTTTTTTTT. Its protein product is CASNTGTGNTGELFF. Looking up the rest from reference TRBV5-1 and TRBJ2-2 gives the full variable domain: KAGVTQTPRYLIKTRGQQVTLSCSPISGHRSVSWYQQTPGQGLQFLFEYFSETQRNKGNFPGRFSGRQFSNSRSEMNVSTLELGDSALYLCASNTGTGNTGELFFGEGSRLTVL.

The genes are TRBV5-4 and TRBJ2-3; D unclear. The CDR3 runs 16 residues. Germline V CDR1 and CDR2: SGHNT, YYREEE (reference sequence). Trimming took 1 base from V and 6 from J, leaving 18 bases between them. CDR3 DNA sequence: TGTGCCAGCAGCTTGTTTCTGAACTCTTGGGTGGATACGCAGTATTTT. The encoded protein is CASSLFLNSWVDTQYF.

The rearrangement uses TRBV10-3 and TRBJ1-2; no firm D call. The V gene's germline CDR1 is ENHRY and CDR2 SYGVKD. V was clipped by 3 bases and J by 4 bases, with 9 bases between them. This CDR3 spans 13 amino acids. The CDR3 is CAISDLGFYGYTF. DNA of the CDR3: TGTGCCATCAGTGACCTCGGATTCTATGGCTACACCTTC.

The chain employs TRBV11-2 and TRBJ1-2, with D maybe TRBD1 (5 bases). Trimming cost V 1 base and J 0 bases, with 12 bases left between them. Per the germline V gene, CDR1 is SGHAT and CDR2 is FQNNGV. The CDR3 runs to 16 residues. The CDR3: CASSLVGPGTNYGYTF. The CDR3 DNA follows: TGTGCCAGCAGCTTAGTCGGACCAGGGACTAACTATGGCTACACCTTC.

The V and J genes are TRBV6-1 and TRBJ2-7; possibly TRBD1 or TRBD2 for D (5 bases each). Trimming removed 8 bases at V and 5 bases at J, with 16 bases between. Germline CDR1 is MNHNS and CDR2 is SASEGT. The CDR3 sequence is 13 residues long. Here the CDR3 reads CASSGTPSHEQYF. In DNA, the CDR3 is TGTGCCAGCTCCGGGACGCCGAGCCACGAGCAGTACTTC.

The J gene is TRBJ2-1, the V gene TRBV11-2; TRBD1 agrees at 8 bases. The V gene's germline CDR1 is SGHAT and CDR2 FQNNGV. V lost 4 bases, J lost 1 base, and 0 bases stayed unmatched. The CDR3 runs to 14 residues. The chain's CDR3 is CASSYRGSYNEQFF. CDR3 sequence (DNA): TGTGCCAGCAGCTACAGGGGGTCCTACAATGAGCAGTTCTTC.

In its sample, this clone is medium-sized. This chain links TRBV6-1 with TRBJ1-2; TRBD1 matches at 8 bases. Trimming took 1 base from V and 3 from J; bases not matched to a gene: 1. Germline V CDR1 and CDR2: MNHNS, SASEGT. This CDR3 is built from 14 residues. CDR3 sequence: CASSEGGQDYGYTF. In nucleotides, the CDR3 is TGTGCCAGCAGTGAAGGGGGACAGGACTATGGCTACACCTTC.

The sample holds a few counts of this clone. The chain combines TRBV5-1 with TRBJ2-7, with 9 bases matching TRBD1. Germline CDR1 SGHRS, CDR2 YFSETQ. The CDR3 covers 14 residues. Germline trimming cut 5 bases from V and 1 base from J; bases unmatched to any gene: 4. The CDR3 sequence: CASSPGTGSYEQYF. DNA of the CDR3: TGCGCCAGCAGTCCCGGGACAGGGTCCTACGAGCAGTACTTC.

This clone was counted a few times. The junction does not match germline at one end; this may be a read error. The CDR3 DNA reads as TGTGCCATCAGTGATCTAGCGGGCGCCTACGAGCAGTACTTC. Its protein is CAISDLAGAYEQYF. This sequence joins TRBV6-6 and TRBJ2-7, with 8 bases lining up with TRBD2. The CDR3 is 14 amino acids. Germline V CDR1 and CDR2: MNHNY, SVGAGI (reference sequence).

The rearrangement links TRBV4-1 to TRBJ2-1; weak D call: TRBD1 (5 bases). The V gene lost 7 bases and the J gene lost 4 bases, with 17 bases spanning the gap. This CDR3 has 15 residues. The V gene's germline CDR1 is MGHRA and CDR2 YSYEKL. This CDR3 reads CASTPVGQGYNEQFF. The CDR3, as DNA: TGCGCCAGCACCCCCGTCGGGCAGGGATACAATGAGCAGTTCTTC.

V and J are TRBV7-9 and TRBJ2-5, with 7 bases that match TRBD1. V lost 0 bases to trimming and J lost 9 bases; unmatched junction nucleotides: 7. CDR3 length: 14 amino acids. Germline V gives CDR1 SEHNR, CDR2 FQNEAQ (reference sequence). The CDR3 DNA reads TGTGCCAGCAGCTTAGCGCGTCAGGGGGTGGCCCAGTACTTC. Translated, it gives CASSLARQGVAQYF.

A few counts support this clone. The chain joins TRBV11-2 to TRBJ2-7; D gene ambiguous. The CDR3 covers 15 residues. Trimming took off 1 base at V and 0 bases at J, with 10 bases between the two ends. The germline V gene has CDR1 SGHAT and CDR2 FQNNGV. The CDR3 DNA reads TGTGCCAGCAGCTTAGGCTTTAGTAGCTCCTACGAGCAGTACTTC. It is translated as CASSLGFSSSYEQYF.

Only a few counts were recorded for this clone. The chain links TRBV2 to TRBJ2-1; the match to TRBD2 covers 11 bases. V lost 7 bases to trimming and J lost 5 bases; unmatched junction nucleotides: 4. This CDR3 has 14 amino acids. Looked up from germline, CDR1 is SNHLY and CDR2 is FYNNEI. The CDR3 loop is CASIGTSGDNEQFF. DNA of the CDR3: TGTGCCAGCATCGGGACTAGCGGAGACAATGAGCAGTTCTTC.

The V call is TRBV30, the J call TRBJ1-1, with a weak D call TRBD1 (5 bases). The CDR3 covers 15 residues. V shed 1 base and J shed 3 bases, with 15 bases lying between them. Germline CDR1 GTSNPN, CDR2 SVGIG (reference sequence). In DNA, the CDR3 is TGTGCCTGGAGTGGAACTGGGGACGTGTACACTGAAGCTTTCTTT. It specifies CAWSGTGDVYTEAFF.

This clone counts as medium-sized. This sequence joins TRBV9 and TRBJ2-5; TRBD2 agrees at 14 bases. The CDR3 runs 17 residues. Germline V gives CDR1 SGDLS, CDR2 YYNGEE. V lost 0 bases to trimming and J lost 5 bases; unmatched junction nucleotides: 6. CDR3 sequence: CASSVGVTSGRGETQYF. The CDR3 nucleotides read TGTGCCAGCAGCGTAGGAGTGACTAGCGGGAGGGGGGAGACCCAGTACTTC.

In its sample, this clone is medium-sized (0.01 to 0.1%). V usage is TRBV6-1 and J usage is TRBJ1-2; D might be TRBD1 (5 bases). The germline V and J ends were trimmed by 7 bases and 8 bases, with 17 bases remaining between them. The CDR3 runs to 13 residues. The germline gives CDR1 MNHNS, CDR2 SASEGT. CDR3 coding DNA: TGTGCCAGCACCTTTGCCCCGACAGTGGGCTACACCTTC. It encodes CASTFAPTVGYTF.

The chain carries TRBV27 and TRBJ1-6, with TRBD1 matching over 10 bases. Germline CDR1 MNHEY, CDR2 SMNVEV (reference sequence). There are 14 residues in the CDR3. After removal of 4 bases from V and 6 bases from J, the junction contained 0 bases not matched to a gene. CDR3 protein: CASSWTGGNSPLHF. CDR3 in DNA: TGTGCCAGCAGTTGGACAGGGGGTAATTCACCCCTCCACTTT.